A selection of T cell receptor beta chains follows, all from one sample in a study of T cells expressing NK-cell markers. TCRdb reprocessed the 5' RACE reads, with one entry per CDR3 protein and no DNA. The table for this sample gives 200,000 to 300,000 distinct CDR3 sequences. The sequencing sample was made of blood T cells: a sorted CD56 or NKG2C T cell subset, CD4+ or CD8+ T cells, or bulk PBMC T cells (not recorded which). The receptors were sampled from a man between 18 and 35 years old in good health. Each CDR3 is given with its conserved first and last residue.

>TRBV30|TRBJ2-2
CAWIGPQTANTGELFF
>TRBV12-3/TRBV12-4|TRBJ1-2
CASSSPDRANYGYTF
>TRBV4-2|TRBJ2-7
CASSLRETSGSYEQYF
>TRBV2|TRBJ2-1
CASLAGSYNEQFF
>TRBV6-5|TRBJ1-6
CASSYISGGNSPLHF
>TRBV12-3/TRBV12-4|TRBJ1-1
CASSLGTVSTEAFF
>TRBV7-7|TRBJ2-5
CASSFLILGTGRLETQYF
>TRBV10-1|TRBJ1-5
CASSEGRPAQPQHF
>TRBV4-3|TRBJ1-2
CASSHEGGNYGYTF
>TRBV28|TRBJ1-3
CASSPLTLLSGNTIYF
>TRBV10-3|TRBJ2-1
CAISPIRGHGEQFF
>TRBV6-5|TRBJ2-2
CASSPPLRDGELFF
>TRBV7-2|TRBJ1-4
CASSLAEDAGLFF
>TRBV4-1|TRBJ2-1
CASSQPMGGRNNEQFF
>TRBV11-1|TRBJ2-5
CASSDAQETQYF
>TRBV19|TRBJ2-1
CASAPWATSDYNEQFF
>TRBV7-2|TRBJ2-1
CASSPQTGSQQVF
>TRBV12-3/TRBV12-4|TRBJ1-2
CASSLSLQANYGYTF
>TRBV10-3|TRBJ2-1
CAISQPFTSGNEQFF
>TRBV29-1|TRBJ2-1
CSVEGQGWSGEQFF
>TRBV5-1|TRBJ1-3
CASSLGGPHSGNTIYF
>TRBV11-2|TRBJ2-5
CASSLDRLAGTQYF
>TRBV29-1|TRBJ1-1
CSARQGLNTEAFF
>TRBV4-2|TRBJ1-2
CASTLAGINYGYTF
>TRBV14|TRBJ2-1
CASSQLRGGPFF
>TRBV29-1|TRBJ1-1
CSVEKRLGPEAFF
>TRBV20-1|TRBJ2-5
CSARESQETQYF
>TRBV7-2|TRBJ2-3
CASRSGRAGTDTQYF
>TRBV20-1|TRBJ2-1
CSATTGLAYNEQFF